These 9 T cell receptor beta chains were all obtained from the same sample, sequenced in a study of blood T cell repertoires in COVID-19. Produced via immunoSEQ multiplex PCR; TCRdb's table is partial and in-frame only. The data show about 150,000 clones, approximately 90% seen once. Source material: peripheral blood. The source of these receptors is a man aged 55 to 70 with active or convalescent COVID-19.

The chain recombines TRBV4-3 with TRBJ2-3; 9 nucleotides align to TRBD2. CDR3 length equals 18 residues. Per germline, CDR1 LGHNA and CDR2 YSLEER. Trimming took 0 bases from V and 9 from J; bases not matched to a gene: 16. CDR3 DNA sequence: TGCGCCAGCAGCCAAGATAGGTCTCGGGCGGGGGGGCGGTCGACGCAGTATTTT. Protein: CASSQDRSRAGGRSTQYF.

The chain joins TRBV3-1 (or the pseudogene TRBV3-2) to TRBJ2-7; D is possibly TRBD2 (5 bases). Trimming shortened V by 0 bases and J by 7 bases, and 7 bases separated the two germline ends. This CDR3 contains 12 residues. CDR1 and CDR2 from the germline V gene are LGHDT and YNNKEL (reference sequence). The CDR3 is CASSQERGEQYF. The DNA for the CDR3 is TGTGCCAGCAGCCAAGAGCGCGGGGAGCAGTACTTC.

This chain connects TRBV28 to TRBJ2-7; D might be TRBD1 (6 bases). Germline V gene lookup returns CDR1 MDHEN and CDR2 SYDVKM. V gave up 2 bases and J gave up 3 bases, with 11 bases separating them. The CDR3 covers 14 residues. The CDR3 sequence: CASSLLQGNYEQYF. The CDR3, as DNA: TGTGCCAGCAGTTTACTACAGGGTAACTACGAGCAGTACTTC.

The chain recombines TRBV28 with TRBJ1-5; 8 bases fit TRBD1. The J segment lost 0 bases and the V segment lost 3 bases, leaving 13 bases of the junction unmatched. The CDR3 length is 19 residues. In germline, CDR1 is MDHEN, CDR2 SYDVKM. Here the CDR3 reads CASSFSGGGSLYSNQPQHF. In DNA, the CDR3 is TGTGCCAGCAGTTTTTCAGGGGGCGGCTCTTTATATAGCAATCAGCCCCAGCATTTT.

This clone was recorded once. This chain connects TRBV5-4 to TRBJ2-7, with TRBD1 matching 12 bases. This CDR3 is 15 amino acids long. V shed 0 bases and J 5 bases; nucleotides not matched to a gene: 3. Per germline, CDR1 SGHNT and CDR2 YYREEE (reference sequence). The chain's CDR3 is CASSLGGQGADEQYF. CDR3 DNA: TGTGCCAGCAGCTTGGGGGGACAGGGGGCCGACGAGCAGTACTTC.

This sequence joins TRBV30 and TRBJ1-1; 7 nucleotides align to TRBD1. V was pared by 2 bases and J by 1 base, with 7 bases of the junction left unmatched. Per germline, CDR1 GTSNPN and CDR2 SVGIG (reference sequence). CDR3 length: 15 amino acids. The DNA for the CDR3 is TGTGCCTGGAGTCGTTTAGGGACAGCGAACACTGAAGCTTTCTTT. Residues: CAWSRLGTANTEAFF.

The CDR3 nucleotides are TGTGCCAGCTCACCTCTCGGACAGAACACTGAAGCTTTCTTT. Protein product: CASSPLGQNTEAFF. The V and J genes are TRBV18 and TRBJ1-1; a weak D match, TRBD1 (5 bases). The germline V gene has CDR1 KGHSH and CDR2 LQKENI. V was pared by 3 bases and J by 1 base, with 9 bases between. There are 14 residues in the CDR3.

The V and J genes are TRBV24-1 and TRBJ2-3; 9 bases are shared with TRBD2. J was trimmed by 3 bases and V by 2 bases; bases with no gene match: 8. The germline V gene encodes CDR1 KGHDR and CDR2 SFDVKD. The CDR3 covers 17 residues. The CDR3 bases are TGTGCCACCAGTGATTCACGGCGCGGGGGGGCAACAGATACGCAGTATTTT. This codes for CATSDSRRGGATDTQYF.

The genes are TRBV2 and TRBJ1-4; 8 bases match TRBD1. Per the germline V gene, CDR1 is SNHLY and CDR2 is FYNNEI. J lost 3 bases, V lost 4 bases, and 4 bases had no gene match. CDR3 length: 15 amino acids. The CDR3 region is CASSAGTGANEKLFF. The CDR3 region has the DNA TGTGCCAGCAGTGCCGGGACAGGCGCTAATGAAAAACTGTTTTTT.